Sequencing of this TCR beta chain was carried out in a study of OX40 agonist ivuxolimab in advanced cancers. Background on the study: Those treated in dose escalation had hepatocellular carcinoma, melanoma, renal cell cancer or head and neck cancer. Points from the study as a whole: The antigens recognized by the expanded peripheral T cells, that is their antigen specificity, were not determined.

This clone was counted a single time. The target antigen is unknown. CDR3 length: 13 residues. V gave up 0 bases and J gave up 3 bases, with 3 bases separating them. CDR1 KGHSH and CDR2 LQKENI come from the germline V gene. Patients who had autoimmune disease history or got systemic immunosuppression were left out. Blood sampling took place at baseline, cycle 4 day 1, and cycle 7 day 1. Here immunoSEQ multiplex PCR was the method, and the copy in TCRdb shows in-frame clones only, minus some. The sample includes about 89,000 clones, roughly 91% seen only once; the top ten take approximately 0.7%. The material was CD4+ or CD8+ T cells sorted from blood, obtained in a trial of the OX40 agonist ivuxolimab. This rearrangement joins TRBV18 to TRBJ2-1; D gene unclear. This clonotype originated in an adult with an advanced solid tumor such as melanoma, head and neck, liver or kidney cancer. The CDR3 DNA reads TGTGCCAGCTCACCACCCAACTACAATGAGCAGTTCTTC. It codes for CASSPPNYNEQFF. Combining the CDR3 with reference TRBV18 and TRBJ2-1 gives the whole variable domain NAGVMQNPRHLVRRRGQEARLRCSPMKGHSHVYWYRQLPEEGLKFMVYLQKENIIDESGMPKERFSAEFPKEGPSILRIQQVVRGDSAAYFCASSPPNYNEQFFGPGTRLTVL.